These 6 T cell receptor beta chains were all obtained from the same sample, sequenced in a study of blood T cell repertoires in COVID-19. Method: immunoSEQ multiplex PCR; TCRdb's copy keeps in-frame clones and lacks some. The sample has about 370,000 clones, around 87% seen once. Sequencing was performed on peripheral blood. The source is a woman aged 25 to 39 with COVID-19, enrolled during active disease.

V gene TRBV11-2 combines with J gene TRBJ1-1; D not certain. V was pared by 5 bases and J by 7 bases, with 14 bases between. CDR1 SGHAT and CDR2 FQNNGV come from the germline V gene. The CDR3 extends over 13 amino acids. Here the CDR3 DNA reads TGTGCCAGCAGCCGGAGGTCGGATTTTGAAGCTTTCTTT. Its protein is CASSRRSDFEAFF. The whole variable domain, filled in from reference TRBV11-2 and TRBJ1-1, reads EAGVAQSPRYKIIEKRQSVAFWCNPISGHATLYWYQQILGQGPKLLIQFQNNGVVDDSQLPKDRFSAERLKGVDSTLKIQPAKLEDSAVYLCASSRRSDFEAFFGQGTRLTVV.

This chain connects TRBV5-1 to TRBJ1-5, with D hard to call. The CDR3 consists of 15 residues. Between the trimmed V and J ends, which lost 3 bases and 5 bases, there was a span of 15 bases. The germline V gene encodes CDR1 SGHRS and CDR2 YFSETQ. The DNA of the CDR3 is TGCGCCAGCAGCTCCCCAGGTCGTGGCGATCAGCCCCAGCATTTT. Its translation is CASSSPGRGDQPQHF.

Only a few counts were recorded for this clone. The chain uses TRBV27 and TRBJ2-2; D may be TRBD1 (5 bases). This CDR3 region has 14 residues. Germline lookup yields CDR1 MNHEY and CDR2 SMNVEV (reference sequence). Between the trimmed V and J ends, which lost 2 bases and 5 bases, there was a span of 9 bases. The CDR3 nucleotides are TGTGCCAGCAGTTTAGGACATCCAACCGGGGAGCTGTTTTTT. This codes for CASSLGHPTGELFF.

This chain joins TRBV29-1 and TRBJ2-2; D remains unclear. The V end lost 4 bases, the J end lost 2 bases, and 5 bases lay between the germline ends. This CDR3 comprises 12 residues. CDR1 is SQVTM and CDR2 is ANQGSEA in the germline V gene. This chain's CDR3 is CSVALNTGELFF. As DNA, the CDR3 is TGCAGCGTTGCTCTTAACACCGGGGAGCTGTTTTTT.

This clone was observed many times. The gene calls are TRBV30 and TRBJ1-6, with 7 bases aligning to TRBD1. The CDR3 runs to 14 residues. CDR1 is GTSNPN and CDR2 is SVGIG in the germline V gene (reference sequence). J lost 4 bases, V lost 4 bases, and 4 bases had no gene match. This chain's CDR3 is CAWKVTGYNSPLHF. The CDR3 nucleotides read TGTGCCTGGAAGGTGACAGGGTATAATTCACCCCTCCACTTT.

V is TRBV2 and J is TRBJ1-5; D not certain. CDR1 SNHLY and CDR2 FYNNEI come from the germline V gene. The CDR3 totals 13 residues. V lost 6 bases and J 2 bases, leaving 8 bases between the germline ends. The DNA for the CDR3 is TGTGCCAGCAGAACCGGGGGCAATCAGCCCCAGCATTTT. Its protein product is CASRTGGNQPQHF.